This T cell receptor beta chain originates from a study of blood T cells in healthy people across ages. Donor samples were obtained from healthy Caucasian individuals from Russia, aged about 6 to 95. PCR was performed a second time for roughly 7 to 11 cycles using a sample-barcoded 5' primer and a J-beta primer mix. Every sample gave at least 2.5 million paired-end reads containing CDR3. TCRdb re-called the 5' RACE reads with MiXCR, one entry per CDR3 protein. The sample carries 780,000 or so distinct CDR3 sequences, 56% recorded once. With respect to this clonotype: Its antigen is not known.

The CDR3 has 15 residues. V shed 2 bases and J shed 4 bases, with 14 bases lying between them. Germline V gene data show CDR1 as KGHSH and CDR2 as LQKENI. Broader study findings: Versus aged donors, long-lived donors had higher diversity and more naive CD4+ cells.

This sequence originates from a man aged 35-49 years in good health. Input material: blood. The chain is built from TRBV18 and TRBJ2-5; the D is unclear. CDR3 nucleotides: TGTGCCAGCTCACCATTGCCCCCGGGCGCAGAGACCCAGTACTTC. Encoded protein: CASSPLPPGAETQYF.